This entry describes one TCR beta chain. Its antigen remains unidentified. These data belong to a study of cytomegalovirus exposure and HLA in healthy donors. The study's findings and limits: In a later analysis, DRB1 alleles had the most associated TCRs; HLA-C alleles the fewest. In all likelihood, a cluster of highly shared sequence variants was a sequencing artifact. HLA restriction was apparent for most CMV-associated TCR beta chains in a later analysis.

60 Vbeta and 13 Jbeta primers were used in PCR. Produced via immunoSEQ multiplex PCR; TCRdb's table is partial and in-frame only. This sample has under 150,000 clones; roughly 10% occur once, and the top ten carry about 1.7%. CDR1 and CDR2 (germline): MDHEN, SYDVKM. The CDR3 contains 15 residues. V gave up 3 bases and J gave up 6 bases; unmatched junction bases: 10. The sample consisted of PBMCs. The receptor was isolated from a male donor in good health and CMV-seronegative. The rearrangement joins TRBV28 to TRBJ1-1, with 7 bases fitting TRBD1. The DNA for the CDR3 is TGTGCCAGCAGTTTCGACAGGGAGTACCGTGCTGAAGCTTTCTTT. Its protein is CASSFDREYRAEAFF. The full variable domain, with the rest looked up from reference TRBV28 and TRBJ1-1, is DVKVTQSSRYLVKRTGEKVFLECVQDMDHENMFWYRQDPGLGLRLIYFSYDVKMKEKGDIPEGYSVSREKKERFSLILESASTNQTSMYLCASSFDREYRAEAFFGQGTRLTVV.